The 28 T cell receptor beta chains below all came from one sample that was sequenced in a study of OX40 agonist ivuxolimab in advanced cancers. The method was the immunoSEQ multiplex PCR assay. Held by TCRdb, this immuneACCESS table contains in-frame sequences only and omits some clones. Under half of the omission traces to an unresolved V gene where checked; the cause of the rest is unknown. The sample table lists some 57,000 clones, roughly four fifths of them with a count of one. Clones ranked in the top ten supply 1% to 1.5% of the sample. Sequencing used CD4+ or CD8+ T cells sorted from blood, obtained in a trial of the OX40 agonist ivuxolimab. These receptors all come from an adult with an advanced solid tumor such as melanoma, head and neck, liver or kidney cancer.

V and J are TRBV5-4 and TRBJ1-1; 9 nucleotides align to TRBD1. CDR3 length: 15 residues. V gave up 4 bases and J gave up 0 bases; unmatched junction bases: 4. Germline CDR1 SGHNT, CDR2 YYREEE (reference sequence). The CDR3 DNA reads TGTGCCAGCAGCCGGGACAGGGTCATGAACACTGAAGCTTTCTTT. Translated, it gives CASSRDRVMNTEAFF. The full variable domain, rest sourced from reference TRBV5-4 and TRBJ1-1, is ETGVTQSPTHLIKTRGQQVTLRCSSQSGHNTVSWYQQALGQGPQFIFQYYREEENGRGNFPPRFSGLQFPNYSSELNVNALELDDSALYLCASSRDRVMNTEAFFGQGTRLTVV.

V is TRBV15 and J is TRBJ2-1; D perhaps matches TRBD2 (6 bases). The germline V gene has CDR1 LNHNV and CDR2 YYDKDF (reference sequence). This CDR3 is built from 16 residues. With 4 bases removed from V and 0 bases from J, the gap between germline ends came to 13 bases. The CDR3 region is CATSTIAVSSYNEQFF. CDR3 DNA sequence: TGTGCCACCAGCACCATAGCGGTTAGCTCCTACAATGAGCAGTTCTTC. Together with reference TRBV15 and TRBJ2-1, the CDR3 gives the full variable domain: DAMVIQNPRYQVTQFGKPVTLSCSQTLNHNVMYWYQQKSSQAPKLLFHYYDKDFNNEADTPDNFQSRRPNTSFCFLDIRSPGLGDTAMYLCATSTIAVSSYNEQFFGPGTRLTVL.

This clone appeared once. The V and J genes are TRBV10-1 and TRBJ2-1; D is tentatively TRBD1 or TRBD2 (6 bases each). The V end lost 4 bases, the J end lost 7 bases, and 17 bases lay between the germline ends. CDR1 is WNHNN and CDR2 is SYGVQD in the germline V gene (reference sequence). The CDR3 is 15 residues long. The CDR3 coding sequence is TGCGCCAGCAGTGTCTACGAGGGGGGCCGGAATGAGCAGTTCTTC. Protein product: CASSVYEGGRNEQFF.

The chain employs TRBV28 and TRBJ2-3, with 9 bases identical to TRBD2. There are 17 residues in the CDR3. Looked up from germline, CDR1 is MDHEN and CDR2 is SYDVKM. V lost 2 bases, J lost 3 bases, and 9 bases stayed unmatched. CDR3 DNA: TGTGCCAGCAGTTTACTTTTAGCGGGAGAGAAGACAGATACGCAGTATTTT. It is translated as CASSLLLAGEKTDTQYF.

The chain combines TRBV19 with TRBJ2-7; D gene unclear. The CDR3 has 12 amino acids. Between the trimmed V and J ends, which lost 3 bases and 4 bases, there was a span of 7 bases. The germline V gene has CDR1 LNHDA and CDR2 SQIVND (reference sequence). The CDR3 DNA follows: TGTGCCAGTAGTATGGTGGGTTACGAGCAGTACTTC. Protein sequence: CASSMVGYEQYF.

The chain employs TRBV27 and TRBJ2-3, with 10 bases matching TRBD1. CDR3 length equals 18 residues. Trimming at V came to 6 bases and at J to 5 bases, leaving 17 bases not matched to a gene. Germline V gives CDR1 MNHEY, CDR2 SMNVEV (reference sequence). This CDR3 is CASRIRDRGFMREDTQYF. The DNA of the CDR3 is TGTGCCAGCAGGATTCGGGACAGGGGCTTTATGAGGGAAGATACGCAGTATTTT.

CDR3 region: CASSYRRTASGYTF. DNA of the CDR3: TGTGCCAGCAGTTACCGCAGAACCGCATCTGGCTACACCTTC. The chain joins TRBV6-5 to TRBJ1-2; D is undetermined. This CDR3 is built from 14 residues. Germline V CDR1 and CDR2: MNHEY, SVGAGI. V was pared by 2 bases and J by 7 bases, with 14 bases between.

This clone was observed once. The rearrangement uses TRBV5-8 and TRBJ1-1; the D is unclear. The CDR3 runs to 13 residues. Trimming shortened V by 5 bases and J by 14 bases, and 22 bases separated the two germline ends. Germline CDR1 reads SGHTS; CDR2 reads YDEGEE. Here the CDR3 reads CASSPTRSGAGFF. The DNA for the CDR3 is TGTGCCAGCAGTCCTACTAGGAGCGGAGCGGGCTTCTTT.

CDR3 amino acids: CASSMIGQGSPLEQYF. CDR3 nucleotide sequence: TGTGCCAGTAGTATGATCGGACAGGGCTCCCCCCTCGAGCAGTACTTC. This chain connects TRBV19 to TRBJ2-7, with 8 nucleotides matching TRBD1. This CDR3 contains 16 residues. Unmatched junction bases numbered 13, after V lost 3 bases and J lost 6 bases. Looked up from germline, CDR1 is LNHDA and CDR2 is SQIVND (reference sequence).

The CDR3 nucleotides are TGCGCCAGCAGCTCTAGGACAGGGGGTATCGATGAGCAGTTCTTC. Its translation is CASSSRTGGIDEQFF. The gene calls are TRBV5-1 and TRBJ2-1; 10 bases fit TRBD1. The CDR3 has 15 residues. J lost 8 bases, V lost 3 bases, and 8 bases had no gene match. The germline V gene encodes CDR1 SGHRS and CDR2 YFSETQ.

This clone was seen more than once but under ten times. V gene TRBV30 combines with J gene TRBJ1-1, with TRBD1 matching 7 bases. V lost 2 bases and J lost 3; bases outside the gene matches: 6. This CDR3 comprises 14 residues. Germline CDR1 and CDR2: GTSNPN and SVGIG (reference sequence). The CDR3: CAWSTGTGDTEAFF. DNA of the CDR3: TGTGCCTGGAGTACCGGAACAGGGGACACTGAAGCTTTCTTT.

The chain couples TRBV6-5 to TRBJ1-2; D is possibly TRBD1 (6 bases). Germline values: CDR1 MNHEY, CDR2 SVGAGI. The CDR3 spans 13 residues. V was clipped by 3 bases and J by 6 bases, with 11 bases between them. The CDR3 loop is CASSYQGIDGYTF. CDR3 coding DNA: TGTGCCAGCAGTTATCAGGGGATTGATGGCTACACCTTC.

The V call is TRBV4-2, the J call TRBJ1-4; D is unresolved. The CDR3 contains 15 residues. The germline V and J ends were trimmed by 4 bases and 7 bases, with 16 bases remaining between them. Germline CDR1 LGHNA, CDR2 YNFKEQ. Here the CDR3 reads CASSPMEGGGEKLFF. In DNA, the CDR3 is TGTGCCAGCAGCCCCATGGAGGGAGGAGGTGAAAAACTGTTTTTT.

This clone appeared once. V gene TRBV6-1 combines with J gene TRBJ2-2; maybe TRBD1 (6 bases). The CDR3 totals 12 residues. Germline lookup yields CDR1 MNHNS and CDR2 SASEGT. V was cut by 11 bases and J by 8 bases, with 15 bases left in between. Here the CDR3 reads CAGGQFGGELFF. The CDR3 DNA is TGTGCCGGAGGACAGTTTGGGGGGGAGCTGTTTTTT.

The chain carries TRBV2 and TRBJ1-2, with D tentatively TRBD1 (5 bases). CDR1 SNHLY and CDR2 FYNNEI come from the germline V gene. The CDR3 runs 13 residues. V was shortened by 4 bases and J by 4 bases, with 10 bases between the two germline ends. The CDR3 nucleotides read TGTGCCAGCAGTGGGCAGGGACTCTATGGCTACACCTTC. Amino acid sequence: CASSGQGLYGYTF. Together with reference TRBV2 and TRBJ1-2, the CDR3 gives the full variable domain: EPEVTQTPSHQVTQMGQEVILRCVPISNHLYFYWYRQILGQKVEFLVSFYNNEISEKSEIFDDQFSVERPDGSNFTLKIRSTKLEDSAMYFCASSGQGLYGYTFGSGTRLTVV.

CDR3 loop: CASSLMPSYEQYF. CDR3 coding DNA: TGTGCCAGCAGCTTGATGCCATCCTACGAGCAGTACTTC. The chain employs TRBV5-6 and TRBJ2-7; D gene uncertain. The V gene's germline CDR1 is SGHDT and CDR2 YYEEEE. Trimming took off 1 base at V and 1 base at J, with 6 bases between the two ends. CDR3 length equals 13 residues.

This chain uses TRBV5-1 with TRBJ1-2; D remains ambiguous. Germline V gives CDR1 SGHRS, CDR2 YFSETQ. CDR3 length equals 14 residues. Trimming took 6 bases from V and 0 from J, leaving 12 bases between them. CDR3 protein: CASTPEATNYGYTF. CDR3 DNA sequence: TGCGCCAGCACCCCTGAAGCCACTAACTATGGCTACACCTTC.

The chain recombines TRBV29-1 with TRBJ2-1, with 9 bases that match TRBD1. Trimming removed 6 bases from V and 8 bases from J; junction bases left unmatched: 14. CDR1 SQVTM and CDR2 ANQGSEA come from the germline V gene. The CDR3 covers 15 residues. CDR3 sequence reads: CSVAASGTGNDEQFF. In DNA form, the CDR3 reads TGCAGCGTCGCGGCCTCCGGGACAGGGAATGATGAGCAGTTCTTC.

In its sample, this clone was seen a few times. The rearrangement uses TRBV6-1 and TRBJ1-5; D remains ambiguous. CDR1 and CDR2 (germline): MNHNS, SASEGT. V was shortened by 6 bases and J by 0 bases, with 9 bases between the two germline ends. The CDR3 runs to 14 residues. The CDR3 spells CASRKGYSNQPQHF. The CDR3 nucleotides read TGTGCCAGCAGGAAAGGATATAGCAATCAGCCCCAGCATTTT.

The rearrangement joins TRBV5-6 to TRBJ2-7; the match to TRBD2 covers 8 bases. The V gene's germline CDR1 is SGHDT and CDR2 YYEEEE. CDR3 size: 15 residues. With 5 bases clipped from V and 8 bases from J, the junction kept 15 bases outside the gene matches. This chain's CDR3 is CASRGYREGLGKQYF. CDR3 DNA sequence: TGTGCCAGCAGGGGGTATCGGGAGGGCCTTGGGAAGCAGTACTTC.

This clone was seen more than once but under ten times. CDR3 nucleotide sequence: TGTGCCAGCAGCCTACACAGGGTAGGCAATCAGCCCCAGCATTTT. This sequence encodes CASSLHRVGNQPQHF. The gene calls are TRBV2 and TRBJ1-5, with D maybe TRBD1 (6 bases). Per the germline V gene, CDR1 is SNHLY and CDR2 is FYNNEI. This CDR3 has 15 amino acids. The V end lost 6 bases, the J end lost 2 bases, and 14 bases lay between the germline ends.

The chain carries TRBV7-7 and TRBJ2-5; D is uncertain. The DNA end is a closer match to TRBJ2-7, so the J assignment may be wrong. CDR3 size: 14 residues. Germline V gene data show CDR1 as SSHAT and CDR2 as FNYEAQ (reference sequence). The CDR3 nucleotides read TGTGCCAGCAGCTTGAGTCCCAGTAGCAACGAGCAGTACTTC. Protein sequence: CASSLSPSSNEQYF.

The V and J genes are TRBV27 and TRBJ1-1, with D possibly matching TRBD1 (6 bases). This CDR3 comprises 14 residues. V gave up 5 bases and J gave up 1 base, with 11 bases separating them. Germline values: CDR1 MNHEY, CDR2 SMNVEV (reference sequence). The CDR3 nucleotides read TGTGCCAGCAGTATGACAGGTTCGAACACTGAAGCTTTCTTT. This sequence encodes CASSMTGSNTEAFF.

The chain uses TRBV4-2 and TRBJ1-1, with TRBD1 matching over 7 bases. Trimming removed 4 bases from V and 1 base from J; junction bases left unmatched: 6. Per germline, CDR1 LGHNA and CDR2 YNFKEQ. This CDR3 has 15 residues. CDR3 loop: CASSLNTGENTEAFF. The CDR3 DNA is TGTGCCAGCAGCCTAAATACAGGGGAGAACACTGAAGCTTTCTTT.

The CDR3 loop reads CASSSDSKPGRTTDTQYF. Here the CDR3 DNA reads TGCGCCAGCAGCTCGGACTCTAAACCGGGACGGACAACAGATACGCAGTATTTT. The chain employs TRBV5-1 and TRBJ2-3; D may correspond to TRBD1 or TRBD2 (5 bases each). This CDR3 has 18 residues. CDR1 and CDR2 (germline): SGHRS, YFSETQ. The V gene lost 3 bases and the J gene lost 3 bases, with 23 bases spanning the gap.

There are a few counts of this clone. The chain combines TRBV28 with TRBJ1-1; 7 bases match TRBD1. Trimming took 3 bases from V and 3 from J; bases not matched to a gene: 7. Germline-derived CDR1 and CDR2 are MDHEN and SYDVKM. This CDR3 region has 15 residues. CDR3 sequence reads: CASSLVDRADTEAFF. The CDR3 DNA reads TGTGCCAGCAGTTTGGTTGACAGGGCGGACACTGAAGCTTTCTTT.

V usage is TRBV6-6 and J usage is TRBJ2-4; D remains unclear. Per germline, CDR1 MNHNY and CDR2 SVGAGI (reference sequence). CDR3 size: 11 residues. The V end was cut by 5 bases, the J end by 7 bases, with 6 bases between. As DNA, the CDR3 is TGTGCCAGCAGTCCTGACAACATTCAGTACTTC. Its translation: CASSPDNIQYF.

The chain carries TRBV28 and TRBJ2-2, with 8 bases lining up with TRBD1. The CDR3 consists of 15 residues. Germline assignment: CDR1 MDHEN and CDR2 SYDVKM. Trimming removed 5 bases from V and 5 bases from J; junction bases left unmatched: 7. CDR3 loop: CASSRQGSYTGELFF. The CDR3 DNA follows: TGTGCCAGCAGTAGACAGGGGTCGTATACCGGGGAGCTGTTTTTT.